One sample yielded the 30 T cell receptor beta chains listed below, sequenced in a study of spatial heterogeneity in lung cancer. The sample's time point: sample taken at primary tumor resection. Unsorted whole RNA from tumor, nontumor lung or frozen PBMC underwent sequencing. MiXCR, run by TCRdb on the 5' RACE reads, gives a single entry per CDR3 protein. The table lists approximately 25,000 distinct CDR3 sequences, 3% to 3.5% of them singletons, with 29% in the top ten. Here the sequenced sample was PBMCs, taken at surgery. These receptors came from a female donor with early-stage non-small cell lung cancer.

The sample holds a few counts of this clonotype. The rearrangement uses TRBV27 and TRBJ2-1; 7 bases match TRBD1. V shed 6 bases, J shed 5 bases, and the junction held 13 bases outside the gene matches. Per germline, CDR1 MNHEY and CDR2 SMNVEV (reference sequence). This CDR3 comprises 16 residues. The CDR3 nucleotides are TGTGCCAGCAGCAGTGGGACAGATCTTTACAACAATGAGCAGTTCTTC. Protein: CASSSGTDLYNNEQFF.

This clonotype came up many times. This sequence joins TRBV5-4 and TRBJ1-6; a possible D gene is TRBD1 (5 bases). Between the trimmed V and J ends, which lost 4 bases and 1 base, there was a span of 15 bases. Germline V gene data show CDR1 as SGHNT and CDR2 as YYREEE (reference sequence). The CDR3 covers 17 residues. The CDR3 nucleotides read TGTGCCAGCAGCCCCACCCCTGGGGGTTCCTATAATTCACCCCTCCACTTT. Its protein is CASSPTPGGSYNSPLHF.

V is TRBV4-1 and J is TRBJ2-7; D may be TRBD2 (5 bases). Between the trimmed V and J ends, which lost 1 base and 1 base, there was a span of 11 bases. Germline assignment: CDR1 MGHRA and CDR2 YSYEKL. CDR3 length: 15 amino acids. The CDR3 reads CASSQALGESYEQYF. For the CDR3, the DNA is TGCGCCAGCAGCCAAGCCCTCGGGGAGTCCTACGAGCAGTACTTC.

This clonotype showed up many times. The rearrangement joins TRBV4-1 to TRBJ1-1, with D possibly matching TRBD1 (5 bases). This CDR3 comprises 16 residues. Trimming cost V 4 bases and J 4 bases, with 19 bases left between them. The germline CDR1 and CDR2 sequences are MGHRA and YSYEKL. The CDR3 DNA sequence: TGCGCCAGCAGCCCCGCCGGGGCGCGACCAGGCACTGAAGCTTTCTTT. Amino acids: CASSPAGARPGTEAFF.

Many counts were recorded for this clonotype. The rearrangement joins TRBV5-1 to TRBJ2-1; weak D call: TRBD2 (6 bases). Germline V gene data show CDR1 as SGHRS and CDR2 as YFSETQ. The length of the CDR3 is 14 residues. The ends were cut back, 7 bases at V and 2 bases at J, with 13 bases in the middle. CDR3 nucleotides: TGCGCCAGCCGCGGAGGCGGGGCCTACAATGAGCAGTTCTTC. The encoded protein is CASRGGGAYNEQFF. Using reference TRBV5-1 and TRBJ2-1 for the parts outside the CDR3, the full variable domain is KAGVTQTPRYLIKTRGQQVTLSCSPISGHRSVSWYQQTPGQGLQFLFEYFSETQRNKGNFPGRFSGRQFSNSRSEMNVSTLELGDSALYLCASRGGGAYNEQFFGPGTRLTVL.

With respect to this clonotype: The junction differs from germline at one of its ends, possibly a read error. The chain uses TRBV3-1 and TRBJ1-6; TRBD1 agrees at 8 bases. Looked up from germline, CDR1 is LGHDT and CDR2 is YNNKEL (reference sequence). CDR3 length equals 14 residues. The CDR3 here is CTSSRGQDNSPLHF. The CDR3 bases are TGTACCAGCAGCCGGGGACAGGATAATTCACCCCTCCACTTT.

This clonotype was seen at least ten times. The V call is TRBV21-1, the J call TRBJ1-1; the table's D call, TRBD1, has no DNA check behind it. TRBV21-1 is a pseudogene. This CDR3 has 18 residues. CDR3 DNA sequence: TGTGCCAGCAGCAACCTCATTCTACAGGGGAAATTGATCACTGAAGCTTTCTTT. Translation: CASSNLILQGKLITEAFF.

This clonotype was counted ten times or more. The genes are TRBV7-9 and TRBJ1-2; 8 bases map to TRBD1. The germline CDR1 and CDR2 sequences are SEHNR and FQNEAQ (reference sequence). This CDR3 comprises 14 residues. V trimming: 6 bases; J trimming: 6 bases; junction bases outside the gene matches: 9. DNA for the CDR3: TGTGCCAGCAGTAAAGCAGGGGGCTTCGATGGCTACACCTTC. It translates to CASSKAGGFDGYTF. Using reference TRBV7-9 and TRBJ1-2 for the parts outside the CDR3, the full variable domain is DTGVSQNPRHKITKRGQNVTFRCDPISEHNRLYWYRQTLGQGPEFLTYFQNEAQLEKSRLLSDRFSAERPKGSFSTLEIQRTEQGDSAMYLCASSKAGGFDGYTFGSGTRLTVV.

This clonotype was detected ten times or more. The CDR3 DNA reads as TGTGCCAGCAGCTTATCCGGAAACACTGAAGCTTTCTTT. Translated: CASSLSGNTEAFF. The V and J genes are TRBV7-3 and TRBJ1-1; no firm D call. Trimming removed 2 bases at V and 2 bases at J, with 6 bases between. The CDR3 length is 13 residues. The germline gives CDR1 SGHTA, CDR2 FQGTGA.

This clonotype came up once. The CDR3 is CASSKARTPGKGTEAFF. Written as DNA, the CDR3 is TGTGCCAGCAGCAAAGCTCGGACCCCGGGAAAGGGCACTGAAGCTTTCTTT. The chain is built from TRBV21-1 and TRBJ1-1; TRBD1, as called in the table, went unchecked against the DNA. TRBV21-1 is a pseudogene segment. The CDR3 loop spans 17 amino acids.

This clonotype was observed at least ten times. The chain combines TRBV7-6 with TRBJ1-1, with D perhaps matching TRBD1 (6 bases). Trimming left V 5 bases short and J 4 bases short, with 17 bases between. Germline lookup yields CDR1 SGHVS and CDR2 FNYEAQ. The CDR3 contains 15 residues. CDR3 sequence reads: CASSGMGAGFTEAFF. The CDR3, as DNA: TGTGCCAGCAGCGGGATGGGGGCGGGATTCACTGAAGCTTTCTTT. Combining the CDR3 with reference TRBV7-6 and TRBJ1-1 gives the whole variable domain GAGVSQSPRYKVTKRGQDVALRCDPISGHVSLYWYRQALGQGPEFLTYFNYEAQQDKSGLPNDRFSAERPEGSISTLTIQRTEQRDSAMYRCASSGMGAGFTEAFFGQGTRLTVV.

This clonotype appeared many times. The chain employs TRBV18 and TRBJ2-1; the D gene is possibly TRBD1 (6 bases). CDR3 length: 18 amino acids. V lost 2 bases and J lost 1, with 18 bases in between. The germline gives CDR1 KGHSH, CDR2 LQKENI. The CDR3 here is CASSPSQTRGISYNEQFF. The CDR3 DNA is TGTGCCAGCTCACCATCCCAGACCAGGGGTATTTCCTACAATGAGCAGTTCTTC.

This clonotype was observed many times. J is TRBJ2-3 and V is TRBV5-1; tentative D call: TRBD1 (6 bases). V was trimmed by 4 bases and J by 8 bases, leaving 11 bases between them. The germline V gene has CDR1 SGHRS and CDR2 YFSETQ. The CDR3 loop spans 12 amino acids. CDR3 nucleotide sequence: TGCGCCAGCAGCCAGGAAGGGGGTACGCAGTATTTT. The encoded protein is CASSQEGGTQYF.

The table lists this clonotype with a few counts. The CDR3 protein is CASSEGSYNEQFF. The DNA of the CDR3 is TGTGCCAGCAGCGAGGGCTCCTACAATGAGCAGTTCTTC. The chain carries TRBV14 and TRBJ2-1; maybe TRBD2 (5 bases). The ends were cut back, 5 bases at V and 0 bases at J, with 5 bases in the middle. Germline CDR1 is SGHDN and CDR2 is FVKESK. The CDR3 contains 13 residues. Using reference TRBV14 and TRBJ2-1 for the parts outside the CDR3, the full variable domain is EAGVTQFPSHSVIEKGQTVTLRCDPISGHDNLYWYRRVMGKEIKFLLHFVKESKQDESGMPNNRFLAERTGGTYSTLKVQPAELEDSGVYFCASSEGSYNEQFFGPGTRLTVL.

This clonotype is labeled medium-sized. The chain joins TRBV7-8 to TRBJ2-2, with TRBD1 as a possible D gene (6 bases). The CDR3 runs to 17 residues. V gave up 0 bases and J gave up 0 bases, with 11 bases separating them. Germline V gene data show CDR1 as SGHVS and CDR2 as FQNEAQ. The CDR3 sequence is CASSLAKTGTNTGELFF. CDR3 DNA: TGTGCCAGCAGCTTAGCGAAGACAGGAACGAACACCGGGGAGCTGTTTTTT.

This clonotype was seen at least ten times. This rearrangement joins TRBV29-1 to TRBJ1-1; no firm D call. Trimming took off 4 bases at V and 3 bases at J, with 12 bases between the two ends. The CDR3 consists of 13 residues. Germline CDR1 is SQVTM and CDR2 is ANQGSEA. CDR3 coding DNA: TGCAGCGTTGCCCCGGACGGGGACACTGAAGCTTTCTTT. This encodes CSVAPDGDTEAFF.

This clonotype was found many times. The genes are TRBV4-1 and TRBJ2-1; D unresolved. Trimming took 3 bases from V and 2 from J, leaving 11 bases between them. CDR3 length: 15 residues. Germline V gene lookup returns CDR1 MGHRA and CDR2 YSYEKL. CDR3 residues: CASSHPERTYNEQFF. The CDR3 region has the DNA TGCGCCAGCAGCCACCCCGAACGGACCTACAATGAGCAGTTCTTC.

By sample share, this clonotype is medium-sized. The V call is TRBV29-1, the J call TRBJ2-5, with D perhaps matching TRBD1 (5 bases). Germline CDR1 is SQVTM and CDR2 is ANQGSEA. CDR3 size: 11 residues. Trimming took off 8 bases at V and 5 bases at J, with 12 bases between the two ends. The CDR3: CSSVRDETQYF. CDR3 nucleotides: TGCAGCTCTGTCAGGGATGAGACCCAGTACTTC.

The sample holds many counts of this clonotype. The CDR3, as DNA: TGCAGTGCTAGAGATTACCTAGCGGGAGCCAATGAGCAGTTCTTC. This gives the protein CSARDYLAGANEQFF. The rearrangement uses TRBV20-1 and TRBJ2-1, with 10 bases identical to TRBD2. This CDR3 is 15 amino acids long. Germline loops: CDR1 DFQATT, CDR2 SNEGSKA (reference sequence). Trimming took 0 bases from V and 6 from J; bases not matched to a gene: 5.

The table lists this clonotype with many counts. The V and J genes are TRBV20-1 and TRBJ2-2; D is uncertain. The CDR3 sequence is 13 residues long. V lost 3 bases, J lost 1 base, and 6 bases lay in between. The V gene's germline CDR1 is DFQATT and CDR2 SNEGSKA (reference sequence). The DNA of the CDR3 is TGCAGTGCTAGTCACGGGAACACCGGGGAGCTGTTTTTT. It translates to CSASHGNTGELFF.

This clonotype was recorded many times. V and J are TRBV11-2 and TRBJ2-2, with D possibly matching TRBD1 (6 bases). Trimming pared 2 bases from V and 5 bases from J, leaving 15 bases between. There are 16 residues in the CDR3. From germline, CDR1 is SGHAT and CDR2 FQNNGV. CDR3 protein: CASSLYSRGDTGELFF. The CDR3 DNA is TGTGCCAGCAGCTTATATTCCAGGGGAGATACCGGGGAGCTGTTTTTT.

This clonotype was detected many times. The chain joins TRBV18 to TRBJ2-1, with 8 bases that match TRBD2. This CDR3 is 17 amino acids long. V lost 0 bases, J lost 6 bases, and 10 bases stayed unmatched. CDR1 is KGHSH and CDR2 is LQKENI in the germline V gene. The CDR3 region has the DNA TGTGCCAGCTCACCACCGGGGTCGAGCGGGAGATCCAATGAGCAGTTCTTC. Residues: CASSPPGSSGRSNEQFF.

This clonotype has ten or more counts. J is TRBJ2-1 and V is TRBV10-3, with TRBD2 identical over 7 bases. The CDR3 runs 12 residues. J lost 7 bases, V lost 7 bases, and 4 bases had no gene match. Germline V gives CDR1 ENHRY, CDR2 SYGVKD. The CDR3 region is CAIKLASNEQFF. CDR3 DNA sequence: TGTGCCATCAAACTAGCGTCTAATGAGCAGTTCTTC.

In this sample, this clonotype turned up many times. The chain joins TRBV7-8 to TRBJ2-4; possibly TRBD2 for D (6 bases). Germline CDR1 and CDR2: SGHVS and FQNEAQ. V was shortened by 1 base and J by 0 bases, with 19 bases between the two germline ends. The length of the CDR3 is 19 residues. CDR3 amino acids: CASSLGGLGRDIAKNIQYF. The CDR3 coding sequence is TGTGCCAGCAGCTTAGGAGGTCTGGGGCGGGATATAGCCAAAAACATTCAGTACTTC.

The chain uses TRBV14 and TRBJ2-7; 8 nucleotides align to TRBD2. The V gene's germline CDR1 is SGHDN and CDR2 FVKESK. The length of the CDR3 is 15 residues. V was pared by 0 bases and J by 2 bases, with 3 bases of the junction left unmatched. CDR3 DNA: TGTGCCAGCAGCCAAGACACTAGCGGCCCCTACGAGCAGTACTTC. This codes for CASSQDTSGPYEQYF.

At least ten counts were recorded for this clonotype. The chain uses TRBV28 and TRBJ2-7, with 8 bases that match TRBD2. The CDR3 has 15 residues. Germline trimming cut 3 bases from V and 2 bases from J; bases unmatched to any gene: 6. Germline V gives CDR1 MDHEN, CDR2 SYDVKM. CDR3 coding DNA: TGTGCCAGCAGTTTCGCCGGGAGGGACGCCTACGAGCAGTACTTC. It specifies CASSFAGRDAYEQYF.

At least ten counts were recorded for this clonotype. This chain connects TRBV27 to TRBJ1-1; D call uncertain. CDR3 length equals 14 residues. Trimming left V 7 bases short and J 0 bases short, with 12 bases between. The germline CDR1 and CDR2 sequences are MNHEY and SMNVEV (reference sequence). CDR3 region: CASTPSGVNTEAFF. CDR3 DNA sequence: TGTGCCAGCACCCCGAGCGGGGTGAACACTGAAGCTTTCTTT.

The sample holds a few counts of this clonotype. V is TRBV7-9 and J is TRBJ1-4; 8 bases map to TRBD1. The CDR3 totals 15 residues. V gave up 5 bases and J gave up 7 bases; unmatched junction bases: 9. In germline, CDR1 is SEHNR, CDR2 FQNEAQ (reference sequence). CDR3 amino acids: CASSPRTGKGEKLFF. Here the CDR3 DNA reads TGTGCCAGCAGCCCCCGGACAGGGAAGGGTGAAAAACTGTTTTTT.

This clonotype ranks as medium-sized (0.01 to 0.1%). The gene calls are TRBV9 and TRBJ2-1; a weak D match, TRBD2 (6 bases). The CDR3 length is 13 residues. Trimming removed 1 base at V and 9 bases at J, with 11 bases between. In germline, CDR1 is SGDLS, CDR2 YYNGEE. The CDR3 region has the DNA TGTGCCAGCAGCGTAACAACGGGAGTTGAGCAGTTCTTC. Residues: CASSVTTGVEQFF.

This clonotype was seen repeatedly, ten times or more. CDR3 bases: TGTGCCAGCAGTCCGAGGGAACTAGCGGGTATCGGTGAGCAGTACTTC. This codes for CASSPRELAGIGEQYF. The chain links TRBV12-3 or TRBV12-4 to TRBJ2-7; 9 nucleotides match TRBD2. There are 16 residues in the CDR3. With 5 bases clipped from V and 7 bases from J, the junction kept 15 bases outside the gene matches.